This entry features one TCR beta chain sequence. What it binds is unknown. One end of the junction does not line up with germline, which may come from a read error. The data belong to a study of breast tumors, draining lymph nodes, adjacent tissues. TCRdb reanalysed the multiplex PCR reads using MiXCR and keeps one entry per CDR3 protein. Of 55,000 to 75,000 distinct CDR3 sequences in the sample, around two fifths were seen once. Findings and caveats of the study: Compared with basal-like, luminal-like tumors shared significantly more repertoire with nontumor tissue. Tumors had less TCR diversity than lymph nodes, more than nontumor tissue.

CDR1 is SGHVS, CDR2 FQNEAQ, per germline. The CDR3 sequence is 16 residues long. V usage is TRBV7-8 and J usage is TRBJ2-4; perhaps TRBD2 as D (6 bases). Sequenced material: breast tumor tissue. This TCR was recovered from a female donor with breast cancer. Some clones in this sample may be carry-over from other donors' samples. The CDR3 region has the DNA TGTGCCAGCAGCTTTACGCTCGCGGGACTTGAGAACACTCAGTACTTC. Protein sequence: CASSFTLAGLENTQYF.